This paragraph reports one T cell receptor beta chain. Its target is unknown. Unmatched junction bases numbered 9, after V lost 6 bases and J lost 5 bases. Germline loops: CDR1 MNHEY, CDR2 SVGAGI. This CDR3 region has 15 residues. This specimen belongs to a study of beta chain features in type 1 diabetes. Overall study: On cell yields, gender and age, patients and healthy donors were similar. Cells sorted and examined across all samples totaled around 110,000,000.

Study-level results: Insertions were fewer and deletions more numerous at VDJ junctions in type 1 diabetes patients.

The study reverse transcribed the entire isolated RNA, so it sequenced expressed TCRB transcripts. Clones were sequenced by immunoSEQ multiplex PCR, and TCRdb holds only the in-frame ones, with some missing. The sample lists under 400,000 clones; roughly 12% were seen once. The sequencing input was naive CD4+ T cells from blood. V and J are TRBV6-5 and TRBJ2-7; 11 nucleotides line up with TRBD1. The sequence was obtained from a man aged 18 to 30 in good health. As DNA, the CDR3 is TGTGCCAGCAGCCGTCCCGGGACAGGGGGAAACGAGCAGTACTTC. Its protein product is CASSRPGTGGNEQYF.